The 9 T cell receptor beta chains listed next were all sequenced from one sample in a study of T cells in localized non-small cell lung cancer. The protocol was immunoSEQ multiplex PCR, while the TCRdb copy is restricted to in-frame clones and leaves out a portion. This table holds about 29,000 clones, approximately 90% found once. The sample here was peripheral blood, taken before any cancer treatment. These receptors all stem from a woman between 40 and 69 years old with stage I lung adenocarcinoma.

The rearrangement joins TRBV2 to TRBJ2-3, with D tentatively TRBD2 (6 bases). Germline V CDR1 and CDR2: SNHLY, FYNNEI. This CDR3 has 14 residues. With 11 bases removed from V and 5 bases from J, the gap between germline ends came to 20 bases. The CDR3, as DNA: TGTGCCTCTGGAGGGCAGGTTCAAGGAGATACGCAGTATTTT. This translates into CASGGQVQGDTQYF.

With regard to this clone: This sample includes further DNA sequences coding for the same CDR3. V usage is TRBV11-2 and J usage is TRBJ2-7; either TRBD1 or TRBD2 may fit D (5 bases each). V dropped 0 bases and J dropped 4 bases, with 7 bases sitting between them. The V gene's germline CDR1 is SGHAT and CDR2 FQNNGV. The length of the CDR3 is 13 residues. The CDR3 sequence is CASSLDGGYEQYF. Written as DNA, the CDR3 is TGTGCCAGCAGCTTAGATGGGGGTTACGAGCAGTACTTC.

This clone has more than one count but fewer than ten. The J gene is TRBJ2-3, the V gene TRBV30; TRBD1 agrees at 7 bases. The J segment lost 2 bases and the V segment lost 6 bases, leaving 5 bases of the junction unmatched. Germline V gene data show CDR1 as GTSNPN and CDR2 as SVGIG (reference sequence). The CDR3 totals 13 residues. CDR3 amino acids: CACRDRVTDTQYF. CDR3 nucleotides: TGTGCCTGCCGGGACAGAGTCACAGATACGCAGTATTTT.

This chain uses TRBV9 with TRBJ2-5; D may match TRBD1 or TRBD2 (6 bases each). The CDR3 is 15 amino acids. Germline CDR1 SGDLS, CDR2 YYNGEE. With 0 bases removed from V and 4 bases from J, the gap between germline ends came to 13 bases. The CDR3 region has the DNA TGTGCCAGCAGCGTAGGGGGGGCAGGGGCAGAGACCCAGTACTTC. This gives the protein CASSVGGAGAETQYF. Drawing the rest from reference TRBV9 and TRBJ2-5, the complete variable domain is DSGVTQTPKHLITATGQRVTLRCSPRSGDLSVYWYQQSLDQGLQFLIQYYNGEERAKGNILERFSAQQFPDLHSELNLSSLELGDSALYFCASSVGGAGAETQYFGPGTRLLVL.

As DNA, the CDR3 is TGTGCCAGCGGCCCCGGACGGACCGGGGAGCTGTTTTTT. Translation: CASGPGRTGELFF. This sequence joins TRBV7-3 and TRBJ2-2; D is undetermined. V lost 8 bases and J 5 bases, leaving 12 bases between the germline ends. The CDR3 spans 13 residues. Germline values: CDR1 SGHTA, CDR2 FQGTGA.

The chain combines TRBV7-8 with TRBJ1-1; the D gene is possibly TRBD1 (5 bases). V was clipped by 2 bases and J by 8 bases, with 12 bases between them. This CDR3 is 13 amino acids long. The germline CDR1 and CDR2 sequences are SGHVS and FQNEAQ. The CDR3 sequence is CASSLQGLSEAFF. The CDR3 DNA is TGTGCCAGCAGCTTACAGGGATTATCAGAAGCTTTCTTT.

This clone was seen a few times. The genes are TRBV2 and TRBJ2-3, with 8 bases lining up with TRBD1. The CDR3 spans 14 residues. The germline CDR1 and CDR2 sequences are SNHLY and FYNNEI. V was pared by 6 bases and J by 1 base, with 3 bases of the junction left unmatched. CDR3 sequence: CASRKDRGTDTQYF. CDR3 DNA: TGTGCCAGCAGGAAGGACAGGGGCACAGATACGCAGTATTTT.

This rearrangement joins TRBV7-6 to TRBJ2-7, with TRBD1 matching over 8 bases. This CDR3 has 18 residues. V lost 0 bases to trimming and J lost 4 bases; unmatched junction nucleotides: 14. The germline V gene has CDR1 SGHVS and CDR2 FNYEAQ. CDR3 in amino acids: CASSLAGTGVSRVYEQYF. For the CDR3, the DNA is TGTGCCAGCAGCTTAGCTGGGACAGGTGTATCTCGGGTTTACGAGCAGTACTTC.

Regarding this clone: Different DNA sequences within this sample yield the same CDR3. The chain uses TRBV7-9 and TRBJ1-1, with D perhaps matching TRBD1 (6 bases). The germline gives CDR1 SEHNR, CDR2 FQNEAQ (reference sequence). This CDR3 contains 13 residues. V shed 3 bases and J shed 2 bases, with 7 bases lying between them. The CDR3 spells CASSLDSNTEAFF. As DNA, the CDR3 is TGTGCCAGCAGCTTGGACAGTAACACTGAAGCTTTCTTT.